This TCR beta chain was identified in a study of sequential checkpoint blockade in melanoma. Treatment meaning: randomized to nivolumab then ipilimumab (arm A) or the reverse (arm B). Sorted cells were live CD3+CD8+, lacking CD19 and CD56, from PBMCs. The CDR3 has 13 amino acids. Clones were sequenced by immunoSEQ multiplex PCR, and TCRdb holds only the in-frame ones, with some missing. This sample has 10,000 to 15,000 clones, with roughly 81% found just once. The chain couples TRBV21-1 to TRBJ1-6; the table's D call, TRBD1, has no DNA check behind it. TRBV21-1 counts as a pseudogene. The receptor was derived from a human donor with melanoma. This specimen was CD8+ T cells sorted from blood (inferred from file names), taken from a patient given nivolumab and ipilimumab in sequence. CDR3 sequence (DNA): TGTGCCAGTAGACAGGGGAGTAATTCACCCCTCCACTTT. Translated, it gives CASRQGSNSPLHF.